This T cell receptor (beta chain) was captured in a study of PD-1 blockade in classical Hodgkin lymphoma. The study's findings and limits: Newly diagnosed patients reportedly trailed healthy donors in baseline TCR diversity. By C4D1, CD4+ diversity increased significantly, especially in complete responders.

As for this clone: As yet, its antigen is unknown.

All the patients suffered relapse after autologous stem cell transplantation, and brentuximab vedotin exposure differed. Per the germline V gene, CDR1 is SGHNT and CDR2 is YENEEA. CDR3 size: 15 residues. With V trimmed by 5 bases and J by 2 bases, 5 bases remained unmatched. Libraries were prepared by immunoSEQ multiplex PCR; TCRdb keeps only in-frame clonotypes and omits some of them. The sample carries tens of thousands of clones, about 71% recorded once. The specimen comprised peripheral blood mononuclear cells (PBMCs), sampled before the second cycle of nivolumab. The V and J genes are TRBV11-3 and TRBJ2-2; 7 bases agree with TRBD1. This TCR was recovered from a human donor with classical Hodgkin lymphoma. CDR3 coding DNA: TGTGCCAGCAGCCCCGACAGGGTCAACACCGGGGAGCTGTTTTTT. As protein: CASSPDRVNTGELFF.